Included here is one TCR beta chain sequence, with context. The sample is drawn from a study of blood T cell repertoires in COVID-19. Across the whole study: The samples span acute and convalescent COVID-19 from the United States, Italy and Spain. The analysed material was cDNA or gDNA that came from T cells, B-cell-depleted T cells, or PBMCs.

Under the authors' procedure: Amplification with reference gene primers provided the estimates of nucleated cell counts. Profiled with immunoSEQ multiplex PCR; TCRdb holds only in-frame clones, not every one. The DNA was the basis for D and trimming; V, J and clone size are from that table. This table has about 300,000 clones, around 90% appearing once. Germline V lookup: CDR1 LNHDA, CDR2 SQIVND (reference sequence). This CDR3 is 13 amino acids long. Deletions cut 5 bases from V and 4 bases from J, with 9 bases between. The chain has TRBV19 and TRBJ2-1; D uncertain. This receptor was obtained from a young man with active or convalescent COVID-19. The specimen sequenced was peripheral blood. The CDR3 protein is CASSATEYNEQFF. CDR3 in DNA: TGTGCCAGTAGTGCTACAGAGTACAATGAGCAGTTCTTC. The full variable domain, with the rest looked up from reference TRBV19 and TRBJ2-1, is DGGITQSPKYLFRKEGQNVTLSCEQNLNHDAMYWYRQDPGQGLRLIYYSQIVNDFQKGDIAEGYSVSREKKESFPLTVTSAQKNPTAFYLCASSATEYNEQFFGPGTRLTVL.